The present TCR beta chain was sequenced within a study of T cell changes during pregnancy in multiple sclerosis. The ends were cut back, 2 bases at V and 4 bases at J, with 8 bases in the middle. Germline assignment: CDR1 MNHEY and CDR2 SMNVEV (reference sequence). The CDR3 length is 13 residues. The repertoire was sequenced with immunoSEQ multiplex PCR; TCRdb's copy has only in-frame clones and lacks some. The sample has 56,000 or so clones, approximately 90% seen once. The clonotype comes from a female donor in good health, enrolled as a control in a pregnancy study. The chain has TRBV27 and TRBJ2-5; possibly TRBD1 for D (5 bases). This specimen was peripheral blood, taken in the first trimester of pregnancy. Written as DNA, the CDR3 is TGTGCCAGCAGTTTAGTAAGGGGAGAGACCCAGTACTTC. Protein: CASSLVRGETQYF.